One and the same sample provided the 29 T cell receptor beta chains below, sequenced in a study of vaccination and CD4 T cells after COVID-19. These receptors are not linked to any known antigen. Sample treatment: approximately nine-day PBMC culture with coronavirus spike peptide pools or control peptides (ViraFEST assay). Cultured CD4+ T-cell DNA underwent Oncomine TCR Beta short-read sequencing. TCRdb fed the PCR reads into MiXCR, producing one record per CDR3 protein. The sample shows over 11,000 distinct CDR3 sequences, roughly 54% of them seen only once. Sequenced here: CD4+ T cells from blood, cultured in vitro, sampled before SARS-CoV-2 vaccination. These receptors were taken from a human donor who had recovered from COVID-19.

The CDR3 DNA sequence: TGCAGTGCTATAAAGGCCGACACAAGCACAGATACGCAGTATTTT. It translates to CSAIKADTSTDTQYF. The V and J genes are TRBV20-1 and TRBJ2-3; the D is unclear. Trimming removed 4 bases at V and 0 bases at J, with 14 bases between. The length of the CDR3 is 15 residues. Germline assignment: CDR1 DFQATT and CDR2 SNEGSKA (reference sequence).

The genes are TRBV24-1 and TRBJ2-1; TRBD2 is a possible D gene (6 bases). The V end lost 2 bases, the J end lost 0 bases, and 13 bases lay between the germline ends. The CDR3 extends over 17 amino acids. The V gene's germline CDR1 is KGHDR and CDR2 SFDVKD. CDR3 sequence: CATSDSSGVSSYNEQFF. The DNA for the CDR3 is TGTGCCACCAGTGATTCCTCGGGGGTGAGCTCCTACAATGAGCAGTTCTTC.

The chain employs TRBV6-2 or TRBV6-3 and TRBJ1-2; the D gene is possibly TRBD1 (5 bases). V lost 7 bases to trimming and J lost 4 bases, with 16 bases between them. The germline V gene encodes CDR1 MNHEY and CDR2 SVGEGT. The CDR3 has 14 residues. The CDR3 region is CASTRDAGGYGYTF. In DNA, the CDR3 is TGTGCCAGCACCAGGGACGCGGGGGGCTATGGCTACACCTTC.

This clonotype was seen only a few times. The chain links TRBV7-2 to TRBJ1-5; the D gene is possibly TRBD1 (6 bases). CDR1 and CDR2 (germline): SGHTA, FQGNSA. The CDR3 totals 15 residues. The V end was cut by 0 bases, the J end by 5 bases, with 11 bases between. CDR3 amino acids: CASSLARQADQPQHF. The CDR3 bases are TGTGCCAGCAGCTTAGCCCGACAGGCAGATCAGCCCCAGCATTTT.

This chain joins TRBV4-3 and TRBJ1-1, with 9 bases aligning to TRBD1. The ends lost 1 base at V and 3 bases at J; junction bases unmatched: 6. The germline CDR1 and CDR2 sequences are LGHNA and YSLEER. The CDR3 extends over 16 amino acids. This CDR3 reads CASSQGTGDMYTEAFF. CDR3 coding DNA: TGCGCCAGCAGCCAAGGGACAGGGGACATGTACACTGAAGCTTTCTTT.

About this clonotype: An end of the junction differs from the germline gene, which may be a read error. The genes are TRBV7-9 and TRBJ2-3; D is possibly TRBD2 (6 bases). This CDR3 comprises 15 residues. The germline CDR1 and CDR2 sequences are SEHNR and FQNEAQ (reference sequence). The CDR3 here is CASSLRGTSTDTQYF. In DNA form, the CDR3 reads TGCGCCAGCAGCTTGCGGGGTACTAGCACAGATACGCAGTATTTT. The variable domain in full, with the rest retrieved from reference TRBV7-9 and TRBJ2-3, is DTGVSQNPRHKITKRGQNVTFRCDPISEHNRLYWYRQTLGQGPEFLTYFQNEAQLEKSRLLSDRFSAERPKGSFSTLEIQRTEQGDSAMYLCASSLRGTSTDTQYFGPGTRLTVL.

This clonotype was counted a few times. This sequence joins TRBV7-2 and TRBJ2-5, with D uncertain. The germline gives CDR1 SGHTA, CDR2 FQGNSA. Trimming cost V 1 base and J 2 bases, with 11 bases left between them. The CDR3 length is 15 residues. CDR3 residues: CASSLERFIQETQYF. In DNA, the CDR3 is TGTGCCAGCAGCTTAGAACGGTTCATACAAGAGACCCAGTACTTC.

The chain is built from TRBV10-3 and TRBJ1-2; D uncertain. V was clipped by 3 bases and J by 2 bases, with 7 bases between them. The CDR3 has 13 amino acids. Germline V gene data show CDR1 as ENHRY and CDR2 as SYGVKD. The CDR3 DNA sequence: TGTGCCATCAGTGACAGAGAGAACTATGGCTACACCTTC. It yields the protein CAISDRENYGYTF.

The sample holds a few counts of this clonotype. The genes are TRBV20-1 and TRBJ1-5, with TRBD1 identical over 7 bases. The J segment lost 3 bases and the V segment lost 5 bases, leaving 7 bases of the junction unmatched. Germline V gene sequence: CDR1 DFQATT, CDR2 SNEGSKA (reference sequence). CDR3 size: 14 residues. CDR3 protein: CSAWGQGDNQPQHF. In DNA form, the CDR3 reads TGCAGTGCTTGGGGGCAGGGGGACAATCAGCCCCAGCATTTT.

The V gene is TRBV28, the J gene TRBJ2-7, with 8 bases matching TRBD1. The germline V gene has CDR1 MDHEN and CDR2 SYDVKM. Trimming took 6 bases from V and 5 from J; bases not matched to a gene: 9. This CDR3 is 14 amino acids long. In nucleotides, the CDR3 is TGTGCCAGCAGCCCCGCAGGGGGCTTCCACGAGCAGTACTTC. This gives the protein CASSPAGGFHEQYF.

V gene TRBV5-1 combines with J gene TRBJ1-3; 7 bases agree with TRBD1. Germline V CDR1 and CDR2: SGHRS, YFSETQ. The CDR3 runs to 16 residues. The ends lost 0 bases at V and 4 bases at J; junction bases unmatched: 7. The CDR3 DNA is TGCGCCAGCAGCTTGGAGGGCAGGGGGACAGGAAACACCATATATTTT. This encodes CASSLEGRGTGNTIYF. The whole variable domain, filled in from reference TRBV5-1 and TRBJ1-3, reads KAGVTQTPRYLIKTRGQQVTLSCSPISGHRSVSWYQQTPGQGLQFLFEYFSETQRNKGNFPGRFSGRQFSNSRSEMNVSTLELGDSALYLCASSLEGRGTGNTIYFGEGSWLTVV.

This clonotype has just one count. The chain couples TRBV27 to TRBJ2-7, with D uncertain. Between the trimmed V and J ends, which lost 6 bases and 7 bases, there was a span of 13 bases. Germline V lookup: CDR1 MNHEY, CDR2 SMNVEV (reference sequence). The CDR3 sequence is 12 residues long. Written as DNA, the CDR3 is TGTGCCAGCAGAGGGTTTTCGCGGGAGCAGTACTTC. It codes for CASRGFSREQYF.

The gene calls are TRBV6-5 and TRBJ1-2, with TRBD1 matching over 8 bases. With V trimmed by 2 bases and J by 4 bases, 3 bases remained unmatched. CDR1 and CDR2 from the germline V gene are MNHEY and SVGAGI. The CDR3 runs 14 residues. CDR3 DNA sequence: TGTGCCAGCAGTTACCGCGGGACAGGCTATGGCTACACCTTC. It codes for CASSYRGTGYGYTF.

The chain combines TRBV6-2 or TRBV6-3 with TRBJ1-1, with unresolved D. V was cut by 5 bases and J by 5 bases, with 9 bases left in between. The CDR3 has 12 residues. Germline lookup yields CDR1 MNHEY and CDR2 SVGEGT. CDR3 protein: CASSPQKTEAFF. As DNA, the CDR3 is TGTGCCAGCAGTCCGCAGAAAACTGAAGCTTTCTTT.

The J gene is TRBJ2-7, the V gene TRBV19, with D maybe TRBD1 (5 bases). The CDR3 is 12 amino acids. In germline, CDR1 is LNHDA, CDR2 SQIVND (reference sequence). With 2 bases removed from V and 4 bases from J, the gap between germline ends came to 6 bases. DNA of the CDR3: TGTGCCAGTAGTATACCAGGGTACGAGCAGTACTTC. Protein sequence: CASSIPGYEQYF.

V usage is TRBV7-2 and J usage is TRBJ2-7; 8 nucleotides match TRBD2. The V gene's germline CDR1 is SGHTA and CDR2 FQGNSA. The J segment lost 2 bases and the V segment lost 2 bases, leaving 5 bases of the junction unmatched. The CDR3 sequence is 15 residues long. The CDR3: CASSLSGRAAYEQYF. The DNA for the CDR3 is TGTGCCAGCAGCTTATCCGGGAGGGCCGCCTACGAGCAGTACTTC.

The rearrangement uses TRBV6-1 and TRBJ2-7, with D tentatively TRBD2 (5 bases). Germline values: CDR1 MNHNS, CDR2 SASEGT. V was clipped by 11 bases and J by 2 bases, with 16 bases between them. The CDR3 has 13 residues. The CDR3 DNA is TGTGCCGTCCGGAGAGGGAAGCCCTACGAGCAGTACTTC. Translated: CAVRRGKPYEQYF.

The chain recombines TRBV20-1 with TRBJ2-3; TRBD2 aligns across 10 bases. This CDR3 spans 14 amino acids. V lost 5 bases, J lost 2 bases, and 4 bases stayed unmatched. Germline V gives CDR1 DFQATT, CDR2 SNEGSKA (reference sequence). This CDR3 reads CSARTSGNTDTQYF. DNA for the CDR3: TGCAGTGCTCGCACTAGCGGGAACACAGATACGCAGTATTTT.

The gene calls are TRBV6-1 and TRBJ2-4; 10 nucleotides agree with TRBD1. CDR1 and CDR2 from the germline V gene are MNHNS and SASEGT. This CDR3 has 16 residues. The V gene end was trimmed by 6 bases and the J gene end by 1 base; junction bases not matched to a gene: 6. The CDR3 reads CASSNGTGVAKNIQYF. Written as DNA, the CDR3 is TGTGCCAGCAGCAACGGGACAGGGGTTGCCAAAAACATTCAGTACTTC.

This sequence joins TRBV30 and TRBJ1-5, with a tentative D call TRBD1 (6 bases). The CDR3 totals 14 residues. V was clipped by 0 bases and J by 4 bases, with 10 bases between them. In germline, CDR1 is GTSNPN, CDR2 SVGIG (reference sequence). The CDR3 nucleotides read TGTGCCTGGAGTGTATCCGGGACAAATCAGCCCCAGCATTTT. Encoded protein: CAWSVSGTNQPQHF.

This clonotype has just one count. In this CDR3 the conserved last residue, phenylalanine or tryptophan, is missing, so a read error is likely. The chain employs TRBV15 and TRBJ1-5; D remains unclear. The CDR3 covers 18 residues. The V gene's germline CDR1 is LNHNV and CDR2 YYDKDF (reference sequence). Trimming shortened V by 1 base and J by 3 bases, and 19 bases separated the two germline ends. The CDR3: CATSRGFPRPYNNQPQHS. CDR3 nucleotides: TGTGCCACCAGCAGAGGCTTCCCCAGGCCCTATAACAATCAGCCCCAGCATTCT.

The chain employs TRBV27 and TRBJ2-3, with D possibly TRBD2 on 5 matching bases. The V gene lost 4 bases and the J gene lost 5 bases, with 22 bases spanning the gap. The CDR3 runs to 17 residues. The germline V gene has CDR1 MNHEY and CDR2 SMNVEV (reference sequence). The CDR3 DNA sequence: TGTGCCAGCAGTTGGAATGTCGCTGGCCTTGCGGGAGATACGCAGTATTTT. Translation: CASSWNVAGLAGDTQYF.

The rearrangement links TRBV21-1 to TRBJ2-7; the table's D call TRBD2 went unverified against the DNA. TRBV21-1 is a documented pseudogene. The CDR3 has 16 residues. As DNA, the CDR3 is TGTGCCAGCAGCGCGAGTCCCGGGACTAGCGCCTACGAGCAGTACTTC. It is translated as CASSASPGTSAYEQYF.

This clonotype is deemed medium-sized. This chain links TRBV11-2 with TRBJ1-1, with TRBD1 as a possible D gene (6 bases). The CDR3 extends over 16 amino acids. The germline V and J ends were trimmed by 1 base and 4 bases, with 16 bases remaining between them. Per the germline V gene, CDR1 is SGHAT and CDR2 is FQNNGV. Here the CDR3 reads CASSLVSGAQGTEAFF. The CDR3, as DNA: TGTGCCAGCAGCTTAGTGTCGGGGGCGCAAGGCACTGAAGCTTTCTTT.

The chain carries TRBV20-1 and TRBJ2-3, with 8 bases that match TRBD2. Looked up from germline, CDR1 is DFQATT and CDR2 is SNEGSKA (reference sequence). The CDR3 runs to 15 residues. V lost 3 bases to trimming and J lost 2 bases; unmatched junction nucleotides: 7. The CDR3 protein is CSARERESYTDTQYF. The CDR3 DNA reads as TGCAGTGCTAGGGAGCGGGAGAGCTACACAGATACGCAGTATTTT.

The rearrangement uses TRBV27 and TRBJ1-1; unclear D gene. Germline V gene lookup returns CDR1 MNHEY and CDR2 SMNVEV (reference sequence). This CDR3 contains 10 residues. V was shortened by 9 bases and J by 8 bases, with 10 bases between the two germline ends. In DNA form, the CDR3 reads TGTGCCAGACGGTCTTCGGAAGCTTTCTTT. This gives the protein CARRSSEAFF.

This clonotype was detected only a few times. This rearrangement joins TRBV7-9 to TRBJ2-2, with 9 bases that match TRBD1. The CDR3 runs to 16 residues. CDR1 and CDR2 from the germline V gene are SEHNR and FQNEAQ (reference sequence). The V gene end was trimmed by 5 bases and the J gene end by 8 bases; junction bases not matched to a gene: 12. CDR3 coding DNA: TGTGCCAGCAGCGAGCGCGGGACAGGGTTGTCGGGGGAGCTGTTTTTT. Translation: CASSERGTGLSGELFF.

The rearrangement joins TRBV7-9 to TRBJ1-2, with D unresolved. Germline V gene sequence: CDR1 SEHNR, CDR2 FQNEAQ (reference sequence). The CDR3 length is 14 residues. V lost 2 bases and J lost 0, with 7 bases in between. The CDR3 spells CASSLIGANYGYTF. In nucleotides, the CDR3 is TGTGCCAGCAGCTTAATAGGAGCTAACTATGGCTACACCTTC.

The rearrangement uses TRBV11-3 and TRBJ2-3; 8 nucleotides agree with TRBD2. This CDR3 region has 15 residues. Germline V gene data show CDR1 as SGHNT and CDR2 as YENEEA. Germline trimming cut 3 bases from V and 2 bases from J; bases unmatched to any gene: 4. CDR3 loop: CASSFDGGDTDTQYF. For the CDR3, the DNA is TGTGCCAGCAGCTTCGACGGGGGGGACACAGATACGCAGTATTTT.